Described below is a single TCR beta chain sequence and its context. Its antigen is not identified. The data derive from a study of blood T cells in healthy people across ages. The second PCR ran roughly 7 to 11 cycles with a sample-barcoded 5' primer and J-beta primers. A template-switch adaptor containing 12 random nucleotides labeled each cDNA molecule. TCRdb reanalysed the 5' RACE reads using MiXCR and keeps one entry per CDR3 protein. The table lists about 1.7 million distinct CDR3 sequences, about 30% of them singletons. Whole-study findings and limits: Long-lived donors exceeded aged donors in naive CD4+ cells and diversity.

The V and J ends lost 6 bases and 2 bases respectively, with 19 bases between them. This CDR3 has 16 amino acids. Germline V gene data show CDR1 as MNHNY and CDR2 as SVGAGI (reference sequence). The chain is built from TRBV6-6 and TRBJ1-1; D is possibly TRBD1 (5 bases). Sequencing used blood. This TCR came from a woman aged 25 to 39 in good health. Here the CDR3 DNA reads TGTGCCAGCAGGGGGGGGATAGTAACGATAAACACTGAAGCTTTCTTT. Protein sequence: CASRGGIVTINTEAFF.